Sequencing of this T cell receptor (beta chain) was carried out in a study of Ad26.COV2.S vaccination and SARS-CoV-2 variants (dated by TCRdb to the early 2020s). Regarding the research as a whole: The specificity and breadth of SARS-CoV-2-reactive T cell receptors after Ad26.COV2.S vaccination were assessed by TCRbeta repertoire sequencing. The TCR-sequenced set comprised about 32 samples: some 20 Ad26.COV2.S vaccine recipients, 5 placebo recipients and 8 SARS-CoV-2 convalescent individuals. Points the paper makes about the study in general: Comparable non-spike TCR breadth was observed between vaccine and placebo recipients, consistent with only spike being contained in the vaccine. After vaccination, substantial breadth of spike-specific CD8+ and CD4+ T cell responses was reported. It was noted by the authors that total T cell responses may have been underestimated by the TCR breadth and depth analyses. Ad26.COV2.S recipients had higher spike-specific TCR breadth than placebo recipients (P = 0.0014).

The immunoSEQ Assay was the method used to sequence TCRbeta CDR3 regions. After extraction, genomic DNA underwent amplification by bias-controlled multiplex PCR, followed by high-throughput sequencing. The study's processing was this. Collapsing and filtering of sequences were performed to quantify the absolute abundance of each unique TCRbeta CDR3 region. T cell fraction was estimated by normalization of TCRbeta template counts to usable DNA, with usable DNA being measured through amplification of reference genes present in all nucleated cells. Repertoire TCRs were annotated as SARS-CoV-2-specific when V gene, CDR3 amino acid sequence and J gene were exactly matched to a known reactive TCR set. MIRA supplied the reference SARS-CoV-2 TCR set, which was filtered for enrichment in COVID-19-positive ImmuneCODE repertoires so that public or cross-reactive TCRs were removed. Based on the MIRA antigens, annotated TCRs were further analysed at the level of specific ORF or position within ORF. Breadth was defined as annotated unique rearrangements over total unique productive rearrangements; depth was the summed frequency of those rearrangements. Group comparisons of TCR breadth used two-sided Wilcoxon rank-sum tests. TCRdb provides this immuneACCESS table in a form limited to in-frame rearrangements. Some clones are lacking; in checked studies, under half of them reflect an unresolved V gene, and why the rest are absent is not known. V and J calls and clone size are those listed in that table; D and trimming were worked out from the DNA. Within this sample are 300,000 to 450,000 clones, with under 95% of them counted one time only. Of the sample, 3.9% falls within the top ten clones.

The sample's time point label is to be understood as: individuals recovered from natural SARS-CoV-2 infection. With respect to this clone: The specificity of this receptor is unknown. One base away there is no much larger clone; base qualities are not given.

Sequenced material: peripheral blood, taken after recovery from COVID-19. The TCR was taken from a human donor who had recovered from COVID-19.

The CDR3 is CASSPSGGSYNEQFF. The DNA sequence reads TGTGCCAGCAGTCCTAGCGGGGGCTCCTACAATGAGCAGTTCTTC. The chain employs TRBV11-3 and TRBJ2-1, with 10 bases matching TRBD2. V ends up 6 bases short and J 0 bases short, with an unmatched junction base count of 2. CDR1 is given as SGHNT and CDR2 as YENEEA, both from the germline V gene. From the cysteine through the phenylalanine, the CDR3 covers 15 amino acids. CDR3 DNA is the only sequence kept; it has 45 bases, read in frame from the first base.